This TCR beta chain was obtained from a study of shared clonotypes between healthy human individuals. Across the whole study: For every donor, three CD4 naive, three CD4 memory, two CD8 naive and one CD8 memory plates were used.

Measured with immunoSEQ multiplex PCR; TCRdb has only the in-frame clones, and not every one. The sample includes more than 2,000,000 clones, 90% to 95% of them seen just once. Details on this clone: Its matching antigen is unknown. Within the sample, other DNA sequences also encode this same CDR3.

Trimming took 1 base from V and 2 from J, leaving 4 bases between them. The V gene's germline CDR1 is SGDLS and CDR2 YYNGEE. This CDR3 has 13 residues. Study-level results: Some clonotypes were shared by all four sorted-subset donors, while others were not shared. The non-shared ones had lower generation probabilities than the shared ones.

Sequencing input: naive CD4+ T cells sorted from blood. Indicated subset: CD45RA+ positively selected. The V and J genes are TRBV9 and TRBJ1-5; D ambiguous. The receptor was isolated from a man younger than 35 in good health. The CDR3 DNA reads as TGTGCCAGCAGCGTAACGGGCAATCAGCCCCAGCATTTT. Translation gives CASSVTGNQPQHF.